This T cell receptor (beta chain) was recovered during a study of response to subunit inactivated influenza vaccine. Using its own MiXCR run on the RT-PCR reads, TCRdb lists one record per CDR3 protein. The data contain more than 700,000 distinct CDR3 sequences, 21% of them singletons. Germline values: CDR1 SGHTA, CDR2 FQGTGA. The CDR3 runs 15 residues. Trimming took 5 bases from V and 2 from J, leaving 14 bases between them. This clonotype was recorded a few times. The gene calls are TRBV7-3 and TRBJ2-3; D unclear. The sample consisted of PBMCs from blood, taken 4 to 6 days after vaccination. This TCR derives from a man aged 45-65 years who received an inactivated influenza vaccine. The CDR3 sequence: CASSPGVGYTDTQYF. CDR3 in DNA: TGTGCCAGCAGCCCCGGCGTCGGCTACACAGATACGCAGTATTTT. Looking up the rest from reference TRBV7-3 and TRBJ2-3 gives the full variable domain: GAGVSQTPSNKVTEKGKYVELRCDPISGHTALYWYRQSLGQGPEFLIYFQGTGAADDSGLPNDRFFAVRPEGSVSTLKIQRTERGDSAVYLCASSPGVGYTDTQYFGPGTRLTVL.